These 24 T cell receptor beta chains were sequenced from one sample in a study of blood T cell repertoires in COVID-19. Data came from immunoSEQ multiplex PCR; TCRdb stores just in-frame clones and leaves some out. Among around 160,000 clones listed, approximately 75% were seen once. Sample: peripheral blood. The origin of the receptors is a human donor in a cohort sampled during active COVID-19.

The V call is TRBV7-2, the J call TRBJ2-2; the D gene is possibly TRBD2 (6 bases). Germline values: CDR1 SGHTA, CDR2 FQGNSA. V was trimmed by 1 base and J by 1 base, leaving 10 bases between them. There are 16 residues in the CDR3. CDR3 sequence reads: CASSLGGSGNTGELFF. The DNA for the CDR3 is TGTGCCAGCAGCTTAGGAGGTAGCGGGAACACCGGGGAGCTGTTTTTT.

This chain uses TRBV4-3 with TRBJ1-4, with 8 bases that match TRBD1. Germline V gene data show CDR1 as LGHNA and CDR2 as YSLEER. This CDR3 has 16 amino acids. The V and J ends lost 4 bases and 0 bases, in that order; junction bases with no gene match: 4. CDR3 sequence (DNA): TGCGCCAGCAGCCCCGGACAGGGATCAACTAATGAAAAACTGTTTTTT. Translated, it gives CASSPGQGSTNEKLFF.

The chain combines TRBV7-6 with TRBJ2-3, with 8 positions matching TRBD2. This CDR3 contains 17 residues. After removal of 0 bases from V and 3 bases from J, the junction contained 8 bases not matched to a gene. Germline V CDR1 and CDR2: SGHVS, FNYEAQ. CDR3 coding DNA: TGTGCCAGCAGCTTAGCCTACCGGAGCGGGGGAACAGATACGCAGTATTTT. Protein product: CASSLAYRSGGTDTQYF.

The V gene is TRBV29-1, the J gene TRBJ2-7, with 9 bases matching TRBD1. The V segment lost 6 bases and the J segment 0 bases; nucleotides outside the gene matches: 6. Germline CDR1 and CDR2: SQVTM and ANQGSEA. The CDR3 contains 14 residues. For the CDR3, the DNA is TGCAGCGTCGCCGGACAGGGGAGCTCCTACGAGCAGTACTTC. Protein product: CSVAGQGSSYEQYF.

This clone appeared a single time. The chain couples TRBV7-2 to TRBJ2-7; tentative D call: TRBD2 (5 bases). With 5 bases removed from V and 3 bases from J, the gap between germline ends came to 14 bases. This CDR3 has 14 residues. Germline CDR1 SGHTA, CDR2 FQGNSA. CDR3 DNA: TGTGCCAGCAGCCACGCGGGTTCCTACTACGAGCAGTACTTC. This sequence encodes CASSHAGSYYEQYF.

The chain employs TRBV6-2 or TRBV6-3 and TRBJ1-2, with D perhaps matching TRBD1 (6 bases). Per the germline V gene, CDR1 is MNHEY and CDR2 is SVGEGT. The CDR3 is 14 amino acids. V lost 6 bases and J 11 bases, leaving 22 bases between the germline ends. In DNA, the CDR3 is TGTGCCAGCAGCCAGCGACCGGACAGCGGGACGTACACCTTC. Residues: CASSQRPDSGTYTF.

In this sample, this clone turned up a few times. The CDR3 region is CSASLQGATGELFF. CDR3 bases: TGCAGTGCTAGTTTACAGGGTGCCACCGGGGAGCTGTTTTTT. The chain carries TRBV20-1 and TRBJ2-2; a weak D match, TRBD1 (6 bases). The CDR3 length is 14 residues. The germline V and J ends were trimmed by 3 bases and 4 bases, with 12 bases remaining between them. Germline assignment: CDR1 DFQATT and CDR2 SNEGSKA (reference sequence).

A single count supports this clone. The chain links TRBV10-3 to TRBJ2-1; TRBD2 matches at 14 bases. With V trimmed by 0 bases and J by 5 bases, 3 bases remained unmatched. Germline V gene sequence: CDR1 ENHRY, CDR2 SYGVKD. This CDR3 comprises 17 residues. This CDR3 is CAISESPGLAGDNEQFF. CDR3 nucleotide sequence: TGTGCCATCAGTGAGTCGCCGGGACTAGCGGGGGACAATGAGCAGTTCTTC.

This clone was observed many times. CDR3 DNA sequence: TGTGCCAGCAGCTTGCGAGGGGGTGGGCATGGCTACACCTTC. It encodes CASSLRGGGHGYTF. The chain has TRBV7-8 and TRBJ1-2; the D gene is possibly TRBD1 (6 bases). The CDR3 consists of 14 residues. V lost 3 bases and J 6 bases, leaving 14 bases between the germline ends. Germline CDR1 reads SGHVS; CDR2 reads FQNEAQ.

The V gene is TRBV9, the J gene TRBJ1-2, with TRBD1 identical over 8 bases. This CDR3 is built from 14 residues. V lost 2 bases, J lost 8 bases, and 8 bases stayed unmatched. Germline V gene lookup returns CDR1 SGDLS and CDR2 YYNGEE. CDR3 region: CASSVGTGINGYTF. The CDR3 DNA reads TGTGCCAGCAGCGTTGGGACAGGCATAAACGGCTACACCTTC.

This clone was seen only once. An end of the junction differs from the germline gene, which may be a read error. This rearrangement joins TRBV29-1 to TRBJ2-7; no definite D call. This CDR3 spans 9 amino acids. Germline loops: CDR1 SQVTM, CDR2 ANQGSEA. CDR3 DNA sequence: TGCAGCGTGGAACCCGCGGTTTGGTTC. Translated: CSVEPAVWF.

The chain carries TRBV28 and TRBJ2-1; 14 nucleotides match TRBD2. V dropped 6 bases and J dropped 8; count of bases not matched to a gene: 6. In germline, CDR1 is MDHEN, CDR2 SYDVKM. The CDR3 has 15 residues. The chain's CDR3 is CASRPSGLAGDEQFF. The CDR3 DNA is TGTGCCAGCAGGCCGTCGGGACTAGCGGGGGATGAGCAGTTCTTC.

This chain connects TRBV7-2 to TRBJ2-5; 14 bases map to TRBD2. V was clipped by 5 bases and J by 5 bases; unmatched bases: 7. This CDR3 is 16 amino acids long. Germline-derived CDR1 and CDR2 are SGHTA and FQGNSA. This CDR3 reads CASSPRLAGGRETQYF. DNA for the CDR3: TGTGCCAGCAGCCCGAGACTAGCGGGGGGGCGGGAGACCCAGTACTTC.

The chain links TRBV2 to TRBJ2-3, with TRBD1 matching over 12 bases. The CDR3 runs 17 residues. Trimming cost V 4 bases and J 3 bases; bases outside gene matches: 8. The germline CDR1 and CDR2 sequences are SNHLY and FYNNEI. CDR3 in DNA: TGTGCCAGCAGTGCTCGGGACAGGGGGCGCGAGACAGATACGCAGTATTTT. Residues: CASSARDRGRETDTQYF.

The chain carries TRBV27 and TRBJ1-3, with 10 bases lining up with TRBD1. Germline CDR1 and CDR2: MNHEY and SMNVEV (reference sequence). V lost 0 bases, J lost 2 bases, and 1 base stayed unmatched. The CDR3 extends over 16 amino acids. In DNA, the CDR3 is TGTGCCAGCAGTTTATCTGGGACAGGGGCTGGAAACACCATATATTTT. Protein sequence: CASSLSGTGAGNTIYF.

CDR3 residues: CASSQGLAGSVAYEQYF. The CDR3, as DNA: TGCGCCAGCAGCCAAGGACTAGCGGGGTCAGTAGCCTACGAGCAGTACTTC. This chain joins TRBV4-3 and TRBJ2-7; the match to TRBD2 covers 11 bases. V lost 1 base to trimming and J lost 2 bases; unmatched junction nucleotides: 7. The CDR3 is made up of 17 amino acids. Germline V gene sequence: CDR1 LGHNA, CDR2 YSLEER.

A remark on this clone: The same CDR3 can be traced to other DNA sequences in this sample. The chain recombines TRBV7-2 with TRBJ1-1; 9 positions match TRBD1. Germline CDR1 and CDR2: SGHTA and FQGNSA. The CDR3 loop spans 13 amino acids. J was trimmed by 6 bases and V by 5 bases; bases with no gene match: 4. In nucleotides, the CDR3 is TGTGCCAGCAGCCTACAGGGGGCCTCTGAAGCTTTCTTT. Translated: CASSLQGASEAFF.

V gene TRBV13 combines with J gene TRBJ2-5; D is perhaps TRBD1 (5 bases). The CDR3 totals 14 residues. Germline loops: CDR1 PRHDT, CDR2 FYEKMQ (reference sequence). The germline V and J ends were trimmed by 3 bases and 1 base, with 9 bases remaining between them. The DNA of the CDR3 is TGTGCCAGCAGCTTCAGGCAGGGCCAAGAGACCCAGTACTTC. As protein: CASSFRQGQETQYF.

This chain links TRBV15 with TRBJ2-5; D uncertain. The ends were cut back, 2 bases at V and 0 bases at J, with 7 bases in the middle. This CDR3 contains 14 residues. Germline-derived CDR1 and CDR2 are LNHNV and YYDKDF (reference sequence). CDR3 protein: CATSRTDHQETQYF. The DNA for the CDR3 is TGTGCCACCAGCAGAACAGACCACCAAGAGACCCAGTACTTC.

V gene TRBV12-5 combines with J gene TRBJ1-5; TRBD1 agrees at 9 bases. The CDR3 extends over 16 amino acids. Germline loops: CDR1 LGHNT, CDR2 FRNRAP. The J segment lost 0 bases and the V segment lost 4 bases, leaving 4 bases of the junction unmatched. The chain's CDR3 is CASGSRTGVSNQPQHF. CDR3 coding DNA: TGTGCTAGTGGTTCCCGGACAGGGGTTAGCAATCAGCCCCAGCATTTT.

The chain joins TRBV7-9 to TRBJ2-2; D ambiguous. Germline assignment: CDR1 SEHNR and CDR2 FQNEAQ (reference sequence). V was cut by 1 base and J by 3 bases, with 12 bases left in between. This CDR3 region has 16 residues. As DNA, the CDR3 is TGTGCCAGCAGCTTAGGACATTTGGTGGACACCGGGGAGCTGTTTTTT. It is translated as CASSLGHLVDTGELFF.

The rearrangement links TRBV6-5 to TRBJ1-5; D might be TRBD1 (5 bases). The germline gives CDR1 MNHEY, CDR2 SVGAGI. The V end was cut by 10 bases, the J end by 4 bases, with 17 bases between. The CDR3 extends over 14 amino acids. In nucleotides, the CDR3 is TGTGCCACAAAGGGCGGGGGGAAAAATCAGCCCCAGCATTTT. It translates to CATKGGGKNQPQHF.

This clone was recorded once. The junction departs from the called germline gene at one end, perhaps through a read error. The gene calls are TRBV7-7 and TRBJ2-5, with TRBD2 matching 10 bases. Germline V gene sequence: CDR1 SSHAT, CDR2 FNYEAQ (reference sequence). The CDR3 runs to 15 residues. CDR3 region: CASSLPLAGVETQYF. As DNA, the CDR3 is TGTGCTAGCAGCTTACCGCTAGCGGGAGTGGAGACCCAGTACTTC.

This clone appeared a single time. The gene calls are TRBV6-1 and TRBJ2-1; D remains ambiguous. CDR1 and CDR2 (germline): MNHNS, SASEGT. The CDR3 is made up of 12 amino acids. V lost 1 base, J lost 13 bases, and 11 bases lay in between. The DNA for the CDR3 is TGTGCCAGCAGTGAAGGGCCTGGAGACCAGTTCTTC. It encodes CASSEGPGDQFF.